This TCR beta chain emerged from a study of identical twins. Using its own MiXCR run on the 5' RACE reads, TCRdb lists one record per CDR3 protein. The sample gives roughly 260,000 distinct CDR3 sequences, about an eighth of which show up once; 7% to 9% is in the top ten. There are a few counts of this clonotype. Per the germline V gene, CDR1 is SGHVS and CDR2 is FNYEAQ. V was pared by 1 base and J by 7 bases, with 4 bases of the junction left unmatched. The CDR3 spans 14 residues. The material sequenced was memory (CD45RO+) T cells sorted from blood. The chain uses TRBV7-6 and TRBJ1-2; TRBD1 matches 9 bases. This TCR derives from a woman aged 18-35 years in good health. The CDR3: CASSLGTGAIGYTF. CDR3 sequence (DNA): TGTGCCAGCAGCTTAGGGACAGGGGCGATTGGCTACACCTTC.